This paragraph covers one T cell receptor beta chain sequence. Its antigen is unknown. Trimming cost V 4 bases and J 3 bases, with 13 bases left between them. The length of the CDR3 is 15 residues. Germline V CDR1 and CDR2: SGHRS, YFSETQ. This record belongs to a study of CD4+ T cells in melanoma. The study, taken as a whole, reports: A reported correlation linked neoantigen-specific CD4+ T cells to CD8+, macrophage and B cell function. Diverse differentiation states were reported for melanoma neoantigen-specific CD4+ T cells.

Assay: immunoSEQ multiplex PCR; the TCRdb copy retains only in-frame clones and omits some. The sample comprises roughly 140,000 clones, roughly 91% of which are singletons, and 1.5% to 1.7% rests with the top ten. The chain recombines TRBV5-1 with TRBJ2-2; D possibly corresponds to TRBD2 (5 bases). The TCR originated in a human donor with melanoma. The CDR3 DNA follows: TGCGCCAGCAGCCCAACTAGGAGCGACACCGGGGAGCTGTTTTTT. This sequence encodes CASSPTRSDTGELFF.